Presented here are 10 T cell receptor beta chains from one specimen sequenced in a study of blood T cell repertoires in COVID-19. Profiling relied on immunoSEQ multiplex PCR, and the TCRdb table lists in-frame clones only, not all of them. This sample carries 160,000 or so clones, 70% to 90% of them seen once, and the ten largest clones take 2.5% to 3.5%. The specimen sequenced was peripheral blood. The receptors here all came from a man aged 55-75 years with acute or convalescent COVID-19.

The chain has TRBV7-9 and TRBJ2-1; possibly TRBD2 for D (5 bases). The CDR3 has 15 residues. The germline V gene encodes CDR1 SEHNR and CDR2 FQNEAQ (reference sequence). The ends were cut back, 5 bases at V and 0 bases at J, with 11 bases in the middle. CDR3 DNA: TGTGCCAGCAGCGATGGCGCGGGCTCCTACAATGAGCAGTTCTTC. As protein: CASSDGAGSYNEQFF.

CDR3 region: CASSLGLPSETQYF. CDR3 nucleotide sequence: TGCGCCAGCAGCCTGGGACTCCCCTCAGAGACCCAGTACTTC. This rearrangement joins TRBV5-1 to TRBJ2-5; maybe TRBD2 (6 bases). The CDR3 has 14 amino acids. CDR1 is SGHRS and CDR2 is YFSETQ in the germline V gene. V was clipped by 4 bases and J by 4 bases, with 14 bases between them.

The chain has TRBV4-3 and TRBJ1-1, with 7 bases lining up with TRBD1. Germline trimming cut 1 base from V and 5 bases from J; bases unmatched to any gene: 7. Germline CDR1 is LGHNA and CDR2 is YSLEER. This CDR3 is 15 amino acids long. CDR3 loop: CASSQGRQGGTEAFF. DNA for the CDR3: TGCGCCAGCAGCCAAGGGCGACAGGGAGGAACTGAAGCTTTCTTT.

CDR3 loop: CASSSRNEQFF. The CDR3 bases are TGTGCCAGCAGTTCCAGGAATGAGCAGTTCTTC. The chain employs TRBV6-5 and TRBJ2-1; D ambiguous. The CDR3 is 11 residues long. V gave up 4 bases and J gave up 7 bases, with 5 bases separating them. Germline V gene sequence: CDR1 MNHEY, CDR2 SVGAGI.

V gene TRBV4-1 combines with J gene TRBJ2-2; 7 bases fit TRBD2. The CDR3 is 18 residues long. Germline V gene sequence: CDR1 MGHRA, CDR2 YSYEKL. Losses at the gene ends were 2 bases for V and 0 bases for J; bases not matched to a gene: 9. The DNA of the CDR3 is TGCGCCAGCAGCCAATTCCTCCCGGGACTACCGAACACCGGGGAGCTGTTTTTT. The encoded protein is CASSQFLPGLPNTGELFF.

The CDR3: CASSYEDFNSPLHF. The CDR3 DNA reads TGTGCCAGCAGTTACGAGGATTTCAATTCACCCCTCCACTTT. The V call is TRBV6-6, the J call TRBJ1-6; D unresolved. The CDR3 is 14 amino acids. V dropped 2 bases and J dropped 7 bases, with 9 bases sitting between them. Germline V gene lookup returns CDR1 MNHNY and CDR2 SVGAGI (reference sequence).

V is TRBV7-2 and J is TRBJ2-7; the match to TRBD2 covers 7 bases. CDR1 and CDR2 (germline): SGHTA, FQGNSA. This CDR3 contains 14 residues. Unmatched junction bases numbered 4, after V lost 5 bases and J lost 0 bases. CDR3 DNA: TGTGCCAGCAGCACAGGACTAGACTCCTACGAGCAGTACTTC. Translating gives CASSTGLDSYEQYF.

CDR3 sequence reads: CASLLQGNTEAFF. In DNA form, the CDR3 reads TGTGCCAGCTTGTTACAGGGGAACACTGAAGCTTTCTTT. The chain is built from TRBV6-6 and TRBJ1-1; D is possibly TRBD1 (6 bases). This CDR3 comprises 13 residues. V lost 8 bases and J lost 1, with 11 bases in between. Looked up from germline, CDR1 is MNHNY and CDR2 is SVGAGI (reference sequence).

For the CDR3, the DNA is TGTGCCAGCAGCTTAGGGACAGGGAACTATGGCTACACCTTC. Translated: CASSLGTGNYGYTF. The J gene is TRBJ1-2, the V gene TRBV11-2; TRBD1 aligns across 8 bases. CDR3 length: 14 residues. J was trimmed by 2 bases and V by 1 base; bases with no gene match: 0. Germline CDR1 SGHAT, CDR2 FQNNGV.

This clone came up once. The chain uses TRBV27 and TRBJ1-6; maybe TRBD1 (6 bases). Per the germline V gene, CDR1 is MNHEY and CDR2 is SMNVEV (reference sequence). The CDR3 is 14 residues long. Deletions cut 6 bases from V and 7 bases from J, with 13 bases between. This CDR3 reads CASSPWTVNSPLHF. The CDR3 DNA sequence: TGTGCCAGCAGCCCCTGGACAGTAAATTCACCCCTCCACTTT.